A selection of T cell receptor beta chains follows, all from one sample in a study of blood T cell repertoires in COVID-19. Profiled with immunoSEQ multiplex PCR; TCRdb holds only in-frame clones, not every one. Found here are roughly 130,000 clones, roughly 84% of them singletons; the top ten hold around 12%. What was sequenced was peripheral blood. Receptors originate from a woman in her twenties or thirties who had recovered from COVID-19. Each CDR3 is given with its conserved first and last residue. D genes are given only for firm matches. Rows may omit the clone size; those that give it use once, few, many or a size class.

TRBV4-1,once,TRBD1,TRBJ1-4,TGCGCCAGCAGCCACCCCCCGGCAGGGGGTGACGAAAAACTGTTTTTT,CASSHPPAGGDEKLFF
TRBV30,.,.,TRBJ2-7,TGTGCCTGGAGTGTAACGGGAACCTACGAGCAGTACTTC,CAWSVTGTYEQYF
TRBV10-3,.,.,TRBJ1-1,TGTGCCATCAGTGAATCGGGTGTGAACACTGAAGCTTTCTTT,CAISESGVNTEAFF
TRBV3-1/TRBV3-2,.,.,TRBJ1-6,TGTGCCAGCAGCCAAGGCATCCGGGGGTCGAATTCACCCCTCCACTTT,CASSQGIRGSNSPLHF
TRBV29-1,.,TRBD1,TRBJ2-7,TGCAGCGTTACCGAAGACCCGGGACAGGGGTACGAGCAGTACTTC,CSVTEDPGQGYEQYF
TRBV11-2,once,TRBD2,TRBJ2-1,TGTGCCAGCAGCCGTACTAGCGGCCAAGCTAATGAGCAGTTCTTC,CASSRTSGQANEQFF
TRBV15,.,.,TRBJ2-7,TGTGCCACCAGCAGAGATATGGGGAGTGAGCAGTACTTC,CATSRDMGSEQYF
TRBV2,few,TRBD1,TRBJ1-5,TGTGCCAGCAGCCCCGGGGGGACAGGGGAATTGGCCCAGCATTTT,CASSPGGTGELAQHF
TRBV11-2,.,.,TRBJ2-1,TGTGCCAGCAGCCCCTTTCGAGACTTGGAGCAGTTCTTC,CASSPFRDLEQFF
TRBV19,.,.,TRBJ1-2,TGTGCCAGTAGTATGTTCTCAGGGAACGGCTATGGCTACACCTTC,CASSMFSGNGYGYTF